This T cell receptor (beta chain) was identified during a study of blood T cell repertoires in COVID-19. Across the whole study: Spain, Italy and the United States supplied samples that represented acute and convalescent COVID-19.

V was clipped by 3 bases and J by 4 bases; unmatched bases: 6. CDR1 is SGHAT and CDR2 is FQNNGV in the germline V gene. This CDR3 spans 14 amino acids. Authors' data handling: Quantification of nucleated cells was approximated via reference gene primer amplification. Sequencing used immunoSEQ multiplex PCR; TCRdb keeps in-frame clones, though not all of them. V, J and clone size derive from that table, while D and trimming were established from the DNA sequence. In the table there are about 250,000 clones, around four fifths of which are singletons. The sequencing input was peripheral blood. The genes are TRBV11-2 and TRBJ2-7; 7 bases match TRBD1. The sequence came from a woman between 40 and 55 years old with active or convalescent COVID-19. The CDR3 is CASSFGDRLYEQYF. As DNA, the CDR3 is TGTGCCAGCAGCTTTGGGGACAGATTGTACGAGCAGTACTTC.